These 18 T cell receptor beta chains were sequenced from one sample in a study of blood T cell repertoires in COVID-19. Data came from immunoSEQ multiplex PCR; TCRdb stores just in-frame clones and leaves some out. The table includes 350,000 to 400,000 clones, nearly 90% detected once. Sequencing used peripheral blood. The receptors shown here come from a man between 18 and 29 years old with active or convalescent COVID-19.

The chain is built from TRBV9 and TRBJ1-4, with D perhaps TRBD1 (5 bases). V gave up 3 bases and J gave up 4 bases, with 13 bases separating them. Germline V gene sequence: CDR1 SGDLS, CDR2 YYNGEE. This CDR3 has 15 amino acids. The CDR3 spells CASSAYGTYNEKLFF. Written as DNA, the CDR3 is TGTGCCAGCAGCGCGTACGGGACTTATAATGAAAAACTGTTTTTT.

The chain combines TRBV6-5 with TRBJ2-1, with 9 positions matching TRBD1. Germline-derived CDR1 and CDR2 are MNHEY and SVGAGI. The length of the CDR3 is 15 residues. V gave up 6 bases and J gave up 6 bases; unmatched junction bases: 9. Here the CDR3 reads CASRKDRGSPNEQFF. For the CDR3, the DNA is TGTGCCAGCAGGAAGGACAGGGGATCCCCCAATGAGCAGTTCTTC.

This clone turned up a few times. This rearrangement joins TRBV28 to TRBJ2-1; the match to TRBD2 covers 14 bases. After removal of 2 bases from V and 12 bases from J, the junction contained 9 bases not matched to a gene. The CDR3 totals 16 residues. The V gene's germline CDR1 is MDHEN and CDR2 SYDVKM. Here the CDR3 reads CASSLPGTSGGTRQFF. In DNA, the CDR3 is TGTGCCAGCAGTTTACCCGGGACTAGCGGGGGTACTAGGCAGTTCTTC.

The CDR3 reads CASRDRLNTGELFF. The CDR3 DNA follows: TGTGCCAGCAGGGACAGGCTCAACACCGGGGAGCTGTTTTTT. This chain connects TRBV2 to TRBJ2-2, with 7 bases aligning to TRBD1. The CDR3 spans 14 residues. The germline V gene encodes CDR1 SNHLY and CDR2 FYNNEI. Unmatched junction bases numbered 3, after V lost 6 bases and J lost 2 bases.

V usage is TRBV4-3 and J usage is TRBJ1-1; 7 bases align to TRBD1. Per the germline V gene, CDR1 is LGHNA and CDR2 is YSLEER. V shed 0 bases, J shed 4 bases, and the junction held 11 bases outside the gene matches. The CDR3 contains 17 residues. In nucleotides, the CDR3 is TGCGCCAGCAGCCAAGACCTGACAGGGCTGACGATCACTGAAGCTTTCTTT. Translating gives CASSQDLTGLTITEAFF.

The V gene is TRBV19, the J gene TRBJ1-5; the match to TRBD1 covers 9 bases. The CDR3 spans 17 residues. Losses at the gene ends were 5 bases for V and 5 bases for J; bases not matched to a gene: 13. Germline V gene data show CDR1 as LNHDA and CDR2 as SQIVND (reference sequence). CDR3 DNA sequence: TGTGCCAGTAGTGCACTTTCGACAGGGGGATTTTATCAGCCCCAGCATTTT. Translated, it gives CASSALSTGGFYQPQHF.

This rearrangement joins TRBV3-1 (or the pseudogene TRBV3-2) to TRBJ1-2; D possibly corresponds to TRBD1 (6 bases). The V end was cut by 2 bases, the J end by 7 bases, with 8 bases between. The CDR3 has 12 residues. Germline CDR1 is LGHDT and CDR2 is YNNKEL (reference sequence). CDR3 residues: CASSQLQGGYTF. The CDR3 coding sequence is TGTGCCAGCAGCCAATTACAGGGTGGCTACACCTTC.

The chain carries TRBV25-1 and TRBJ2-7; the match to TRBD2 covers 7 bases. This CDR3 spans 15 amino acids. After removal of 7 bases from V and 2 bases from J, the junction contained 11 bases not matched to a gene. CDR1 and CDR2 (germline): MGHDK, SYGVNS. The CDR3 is CASTPRGGLAYEQYF. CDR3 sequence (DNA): TGTGCCAGCACCCCCCGGGGAGGGCTGGCCTACGAGCAGTACTTC.

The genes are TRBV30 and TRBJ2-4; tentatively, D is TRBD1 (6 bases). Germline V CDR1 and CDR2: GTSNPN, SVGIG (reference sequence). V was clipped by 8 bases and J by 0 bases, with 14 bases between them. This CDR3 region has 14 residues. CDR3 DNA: TGTGCCGGCAGACAGGTACTAGCCAAAAACATTCAGTACTTC. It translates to CAGRQVLAKNIQYF.

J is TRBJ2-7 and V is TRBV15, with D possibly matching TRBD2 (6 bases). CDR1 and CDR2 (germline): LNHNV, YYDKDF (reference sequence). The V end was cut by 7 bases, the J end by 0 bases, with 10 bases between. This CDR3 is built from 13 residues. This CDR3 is CATKVGGSYEQYF. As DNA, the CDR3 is TGTGCCACCAAGGTGGGGGGCTCCTACGAGCAGTACTTC.

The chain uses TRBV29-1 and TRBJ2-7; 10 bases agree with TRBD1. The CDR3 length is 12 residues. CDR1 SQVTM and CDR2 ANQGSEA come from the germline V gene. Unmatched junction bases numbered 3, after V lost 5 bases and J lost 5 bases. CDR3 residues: CSVWTGGNEQYF. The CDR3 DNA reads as TGCAGCGTTTGGACAGGGGGTAACGAGCAGTACTTC.

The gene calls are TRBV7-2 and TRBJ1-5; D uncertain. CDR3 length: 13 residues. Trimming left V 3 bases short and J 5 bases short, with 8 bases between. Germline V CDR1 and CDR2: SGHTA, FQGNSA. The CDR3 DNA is TGTGCCAGCAGCTTTCGTCGGGATCAGCCCCAGCATTTT. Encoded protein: CASSFRRDQPQHF.

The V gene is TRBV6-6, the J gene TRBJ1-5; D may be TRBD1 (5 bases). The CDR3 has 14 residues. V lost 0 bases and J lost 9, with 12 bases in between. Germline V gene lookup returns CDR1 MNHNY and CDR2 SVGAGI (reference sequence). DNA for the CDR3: TGTGCCAGCAGTTACTCCACAGGCTTAGGGCCCCAGCATTTT. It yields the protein CASSYSTGLGPQHF.

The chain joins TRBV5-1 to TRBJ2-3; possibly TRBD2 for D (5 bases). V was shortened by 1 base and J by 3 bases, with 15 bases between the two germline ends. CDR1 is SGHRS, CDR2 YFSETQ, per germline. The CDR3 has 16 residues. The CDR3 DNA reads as TGCGCCAGCAGCTTGTACCCCCAGCCGGGGACAGATACGCAGTATTTT. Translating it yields CASSLYPQPGTDTQYF.

CDR3 sequence (DNA): TGTGCCAGCAGTTACCCATCGGGACAAAAAAACACTGAAGCTTTCTTT. As protein: CASSYPSGQKNTEAFF. J is TRBJ1-1 and V is TRBV6-2 or TRBV6-3; D possibly corresponds to TRBD1 (6 bases). V lost 2 bases to trimming and J lost 2 bases, with 15 bases between them. The CDR3 sequence is 16 residues long. Germline CDR1 is MNHEY and CDR2 is SVGEGT.

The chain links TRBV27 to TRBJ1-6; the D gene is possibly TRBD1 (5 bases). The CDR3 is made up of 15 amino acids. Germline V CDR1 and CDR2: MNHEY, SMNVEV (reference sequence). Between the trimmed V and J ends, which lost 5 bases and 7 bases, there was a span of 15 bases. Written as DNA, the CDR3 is TGTGCCAGCAGTCGAGAAGACAGTCCAAATTCACCCCTCCACTTT. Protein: CASSREDSPNSPLHF.

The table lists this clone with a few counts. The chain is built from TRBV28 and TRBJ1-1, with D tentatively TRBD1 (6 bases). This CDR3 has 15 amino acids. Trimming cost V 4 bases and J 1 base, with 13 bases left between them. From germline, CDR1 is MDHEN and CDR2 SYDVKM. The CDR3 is CASSSPGRGNTEAFF. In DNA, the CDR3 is TGTGCCAGCAGTTCCCCTGGCAGGGGGAACACTGAAGCTTTCTTT.

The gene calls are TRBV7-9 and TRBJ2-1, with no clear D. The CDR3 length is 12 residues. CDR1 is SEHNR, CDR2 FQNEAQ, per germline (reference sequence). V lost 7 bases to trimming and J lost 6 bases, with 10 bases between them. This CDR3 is CASKKQTNEQFF. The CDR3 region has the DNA TGTGCCAGCAAGAAACAGACCAATGAGCAGTTCTTC.